Below, 21 T cell receptor beta chains from the same sample are listed, as sequenced in a study of T cell responses to AZD1222 COVID-19 vaccine (dated by TCRdb to about 2021). The protocol used for the library was the immunoSEQ multiplex PCR assay. TCRdb's version of the immuneACCESS table is confined to in-frame rearrangements and falls short of the full clone set. An unresolved V gene accounts for under half of the shortfall where checked; the remainder is of unknown origin. In all, the sample holds roughly 120,000 clones, and 85% to 95% of those were seen once. The top ten hold 7.8% of the sample. The intended sense of this specimen's time point label: baseline before first vaccination. Source: peripheral blood, taken on day 0 of AZD1222 vaccination. The receptors derive from an adult in good health.

V and J are TRBV4-2 and TRBJ1-2, with 10 bases lining up with TRBD1. The V segment lost 2 bases and the J segment 1 base; nucleotides outside the gene matches: 4. The CDR3 length is 16 residues. Germline loops: CDR1 LGHNA, CDR2 YNFKEQ. The CDR3: CASSQIDRGLNYGYTF. CDR3 nucleotide sequence: TGTGCCAGCAGCCAAATAGACAGGGGGCTTAACTATGGCTACACCTTC.

The genes are TRBV30 and TRBJ1-5, with a tentative D call TRBD1 (6 bases). Germline V gene sequence: CDR1 GTSNPN, CDR2 SVGIG (reference sequence). The CDR3 is 15 residues long. V lost 3 bases, J lost 3 bases, and 15 bases lay in between. This CDR3 is CAWRRGLSPNQPQHF. For the CDR3, the DNA is TGTGCCTGGAGGCGGGGGCTCAGTCCCAATCAGCCCCAGCATTTT.

The chain carries TRBV7-9 and TRBJ2-2; 11 nucleotides line up with TRBD2. The V gene end was trimmed by 0 bases and the J gene end by 2 bases; junction bases not matched to a gene: 5. The CDR3 is made up of 18 amino acids. In germline, CDR1 is SEHNR, CDR2 FQNEAQ (reference sequence). Written as DNA, the CDR3 is TGTGCCAGCAGCTTAGCCCCTAGCGGGGGGCCTAACACCGGGGAGCTGTTTTTT. Encoded protein: CASSLAPSGGPNTGELFF.

The chain joins TRBV12-5 to TRBJ2-3; D may correspond to TRBD1 or TRBD2 (6 bases each). CDR1 and CDR2 (germline): LGHNT, FRNRAP. Trimming stripped 0 bases from V and 2 bases from J, with 12 bases between. There are 16 residues in the CDR3. CDR3 DNA sequence: TGTGCTAGTGGTTTGGTACAATGGGGGGCCACAGATACGCAGTATTTT. It specifies CASGLVQWGATDTQYF.

The chain links TRBV6-1 to TRBJ1-4, with D perhaps TRBD1 (5 bases). Trimming shortened V by 4 bases and J by 0 bases, and 12 bases separated the two germline ends. The CDR3 length is 16 residues. Germline V CDR1 and CDR2: MNHNS, SASEGT. CDR3 residues: CASSVFRDPTNEKLFF. The CDR3, as DNA: TGTGCCAGCAGTGTTTTCAGGGACCCAACTAATGAAAAACTGTTTTTT.

The rearrangement joins TRBV4-1 to TRBJ1-5, with D maybe TRBD1 (6 bases). This CDR3 contains 16 residues. The V end was cut by 0 bases, the J end by 5 bases, with 14 bases between. Germline CDR1 and CDR2: MGHRA and YSYEKL. CDR3 DNA: TGCGCCAGCAGCCAAGATTTCGGAGGGGGAGATCAGCCCCAGCATTTT. Its protein is CASSQDFGGGDQPQHF.

This rearrangement joins TRBV3-1 (or the pseudogene TRBV3-2) to TRBJ1-2; D is undetermined. This CDR3 contains 12 residues. The germline V gene encodes CDR1 LGHDT and CDR2 YNNKEL (reference sequence). V lost 3 bases to trimming and J lost 5 bases, with 7 bases between them. The CDR3 nucleotides read TGTGCCAGCAGCCAGGAACAATATGGCTACACCTTC. The encoded protein is CASSQEQYGYTF.

V gene TRBV14 combines with J gene TRBJ1-4; D is possibly TRBD1 (6 bases). Looked up from germline, CDR1 is SGHDN and CDR2 is FVKESK. V dropped 5 bases and J dropped 6 bases, with 13 bases sitting between them. The CDR3 loop spans 14 amino acids. The CDR3 loop is CASSKQGWDEKLFF. The DNA for the CDR3 is TGTGCCAGCAGCAAACAGGGATGGGATGAAAAACTGTTTTTT. Looking up the rest from reference TRBV14 and TRBJ1-4 gives the full variable domain: EAGVTQFPSHSVIEKGQTVTLRCDPISGHDNLYWYRRVMGKEIKFLLHFVKESKQDESGMPNNRFLAERTGGTYSTLKVQPAELEDSGVYFCASSKQGWDEKLFFGSGTQLSVL.

V is TRBV11-2 and J is TRBJ1-1; unclear D gene. Per germline, CDR1 SGHAT and CDR2 FQNNGV. Trimming left V 1 base short and J 4 bases short, with 7 bases between. This CDR3 spans 13 amino acids. The CDR3 is CASSLGVFTEAFF. DNA of the CDR3: TGTGCCAGCAGCTTAGGGGTCTTCACTGAAGCTTTCTTT.

V and J are TRBV28 and TRBJ1-6; D is possibly TRBD1 (5 bases). Germline V gene data show CDR1 as MDHEN and CDR2 as SYDVKM. The CDR3 has 10 amino acids. V was trimmed by 8 bases and J by 14 bases, leaving 10 bases between them. The CDR3 bases are TGTGCCAGCTCGGGGGGGACCCTCCACTTT. Translation: CASSGGTLHF.

V gene TRBV2 combines with J gene TRBJ2-1; the D is unclear. This CDR3 has 16 amino acids. Germline values: CDR1 SNHLY, CDR2 FYNNEI. The V end lost 2 bases, the J end lost 5 bases, and 16 bases lay between the germline ends. CDR3 amino acids: CASSENLRTMDNEQFF. Here the CDR3 DNA reads TGTGCCAGCAGTGAAAATTTGAGAACGATGGACAATGAGCAGTTCTTC.

This clone was seen once. The chain links TRBV6-5 to TRBJ1-5; D ambiguous. Germline V gene sequence: CDR1 MNHEY, CDR2 SVGAGI. V gave up 0 bases and J gave up 5 bases, with 11 bases separating them. The CDR3 runs to 15 residues. This CDR3 reads CASSYSRSGDQPQHF. In nucleotides, the CDR3 is TGTGCCAGCAGTTACTCGAGGTCCGGGGATCAGCCCCAGCATTTT.

The chain uses TRBV24-1 and TRBJ2-1; 8 bases match TRBD2. V was clipped by 3 bases and J by 15 bases; unmatched bases: 6. CDR1 is KGHDR and CDR2 is SFDVKD in the germline V gene. This CDR3 spans 12 amino acids. The CDR3 loop reads CATSDPGGYLFF. The CDR3 nucleotides are TGTGCCACCAGTGATCCGGGGGGGTACCTGTTCTTC.

The CDR3 nucleotides read TGTGCCAGCAGCTTAGAGGGCGGAGGCTACGAGCAGTACTTC. As protein: CASSLEGGGYEQYF. The rearrangement links TRBV11-2 to TRBJ2-7, with a possible D match to TRBD2 (5 bases). The CDR3 covers 14 residues. The ends were cut back, 0 bases at V and 3 bases at J, with 9 bases in the middle. Germline V gives CDR1 SGHAT, CDR2 FQNNGV.

The chain joins TRBV3-1 (or the pseudogene TRBV3-2) to TRBJ1-4; 7 nucleotides match TRBD1. The CDR3 spans 13 residues. J gave up 8 bases and V 4 bases, and 4 bases lay outside the gene matches. Germline V lookup: CDR1 LGHDT, CDR2 YNNKEL (reference sequence). CDR3 residues: CASSLGTVEKLFF. The CDR3 DNA is TGTGCCAGCAGCCTTGGGACAGTCGAAAAACTGTTTTTT.

The V call is TRBV29-1, the J call TRBJ2-3; tentatively, D is TRBD2 (5 bases). CDR3 length equals 14 residues. Trimming took off 6 bases at V and 0 bases at J, with 13 bases between the two ends. Germline V gene lookup returns CDR1 SQVTM and CDR2 ANQGSEA. DNA of the CDR3: TGCAGCGTGCCCCCGAGGACTAGCACAGATACGCAGTATTTT. Protein: CSVPPRTSTDTQYF.

The V call is TRBV5-1, the J call TRBJ2-5; no reliable D call. Germline CDR1 is SGHRS and CDR2 is YFSETQ. The length of the CDR3 is 16 residues. Trimming removed 0 bases from V and 5 bases from J, with 17 bases in between. CDR3 region: CASSLGPPVGFETQYF. The CDR3 DNA reads TGCGCCAGCAGCTTGGGACCCCCGGTTGGATTTGAGACCCAGTACTTC.

The chain carries TRBV7-8 and TRBJ1-4, with D perhaps matching TRBD1 (5 bases). The CDR3 totals 15 residues. V shed 4 bases and J shed 6 bases, with 15 bases lying between them. Looked up from germline, CDR1 is SGHVS and CDR2 is FQNEAQ. CDR3 in DNA: TGTGCCAGCAGCTCACGCCAGGGTTCTTATGAAAAACTGTTTTTT. Protein: CASSSRQGSYEKLFF.

The chain employs TRBV18 and TRBJ1-1; D gene uncertain. The CDR3 contains 14 residues. V gave up 4 bases and J gave up 1 base, with 10 bases separating them. Germline V gene lookup returns CDR1 KGHSH and CDR2 LQKENI. This CDR3 reads CASSQLDTNTEAFF. The CDR3 bases are TGTGCCAGCTCACAACTCGACACGAACACTGAAGCTTTCTTT.

The rearrangement joins TRBV7-6 to TRBJ2-2, with no clear D. V dropped 1 base and J dropped 6 bases, with 12 bases sitting between them. CDR3 length: 15 amino acids. Germline CDR1 is SGHVS and CDR2 is FNYEAQ. The CDR3 loop reads CASSLDSPPPGELFF. The CDR3 DNA is TGTGCCAGCAGCTTAGATTCGCCCCCCCCCGGGGAGCTGTTTTTT.

The rearrangement uses TRBV30 and TRBJ1-2; TRBD1 aligns across 7 bases. This CDR3 region has 12 residues. V gave up 5 bases and J gave up 8 bases; unmatched junction bases: 8. CDR1 GTSNPN and CDR2 SVGIG come from the germline V gene (reference sequence). This chain's CDR3 is CAWGRQGDGYTF. The DNA of the CDR3 is TGTGCCTGGGGACGACAGGGTGACGGCTACACCTTC.